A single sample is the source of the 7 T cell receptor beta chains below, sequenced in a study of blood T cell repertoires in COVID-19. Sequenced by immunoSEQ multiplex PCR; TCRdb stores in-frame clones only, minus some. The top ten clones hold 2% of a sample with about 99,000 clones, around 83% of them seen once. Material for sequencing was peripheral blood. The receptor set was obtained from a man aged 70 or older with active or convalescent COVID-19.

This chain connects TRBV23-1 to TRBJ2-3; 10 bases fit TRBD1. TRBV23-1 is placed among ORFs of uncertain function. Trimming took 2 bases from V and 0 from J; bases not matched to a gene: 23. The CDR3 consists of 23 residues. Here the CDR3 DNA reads TGCGCCAGCAGTCAAGTAGTAGGGACAGGGGATCCGAATAGCAAACACAGCACAGATACGCAGTATTTT. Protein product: CASSQVVGTGDPNSKHSTDTQYF.

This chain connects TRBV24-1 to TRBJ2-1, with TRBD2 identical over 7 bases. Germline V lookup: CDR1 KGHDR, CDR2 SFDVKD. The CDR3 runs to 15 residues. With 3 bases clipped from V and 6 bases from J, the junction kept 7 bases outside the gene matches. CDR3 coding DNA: TGTGCCACCAGTGATGCCGGACTAGGGGTCAATGAGCAGTTCTTC. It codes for CATSDAGLGVNEQFF.

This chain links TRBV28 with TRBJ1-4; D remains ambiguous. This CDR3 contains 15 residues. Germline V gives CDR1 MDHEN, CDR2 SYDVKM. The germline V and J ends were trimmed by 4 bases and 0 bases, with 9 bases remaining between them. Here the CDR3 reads CASSSPGTTNEKLFF. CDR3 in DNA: TGTGCCAGCAGTTCCCCGGGGACAACTAATGAAAAACTGTTTTTT.

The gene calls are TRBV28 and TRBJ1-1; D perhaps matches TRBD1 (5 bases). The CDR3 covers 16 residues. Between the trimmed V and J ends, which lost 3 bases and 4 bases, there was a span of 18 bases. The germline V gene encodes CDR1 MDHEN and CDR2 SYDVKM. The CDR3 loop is CASSFRLSGTGTEAFF. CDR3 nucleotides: TGTGCCAGCAGTTTTCGGTTATCCGGGACTGGCACTGAAGCTTTCTTT.

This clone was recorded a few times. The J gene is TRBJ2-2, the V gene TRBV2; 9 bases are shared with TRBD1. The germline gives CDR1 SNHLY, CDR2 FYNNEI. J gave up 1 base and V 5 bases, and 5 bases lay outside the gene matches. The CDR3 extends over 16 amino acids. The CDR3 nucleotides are TGTGCCAGCAGTCTTGGGGGACAGGGGAACACCGGGGAGCTGTTTTTT. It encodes CASSLGGQGNTGELFF.

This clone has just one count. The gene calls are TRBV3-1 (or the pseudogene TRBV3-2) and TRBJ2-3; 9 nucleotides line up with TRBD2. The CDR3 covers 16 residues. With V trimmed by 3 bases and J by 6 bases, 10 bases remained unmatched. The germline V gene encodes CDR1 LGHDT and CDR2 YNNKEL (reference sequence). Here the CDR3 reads CASSHLGLASIDTQYF. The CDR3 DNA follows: TGTGCCAGCAGCCACCTGGGACTAGCAAGTATCGATACGCAGTATTTT.

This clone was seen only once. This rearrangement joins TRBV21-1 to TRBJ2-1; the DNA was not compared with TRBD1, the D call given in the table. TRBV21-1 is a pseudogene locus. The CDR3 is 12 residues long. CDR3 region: CASSKLTYQEFF. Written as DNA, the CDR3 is TGTGCCAGCAGCAAGTTGACCTATCAGGAGTTCTTC.